This is a list of T cell receptor beta chains from one sample in a study of CD8+ T cells in alopecia areata. The assay was immunoSEQ multiplex PCR, and TCRdb's table has in-frame clones only and misses some. The table lists around 190,000 clones, about 65% of them singletons. This sample comprised CD4+ T cells sorted from blood, obtained around week 49, from a patient treated with tofacitinib. Receptor source: a human donor with alopecia areata. The CDR3 runs from the conserved cysteine through the conserved F or W. D genes are given only for firm matches. Clone size is shown for a subset of rows, as once, few, many or a class of expanded clone.

V gene	clone size	D gene	J gene	CDR3 protein	CDR3 DNA
TRBV2	.	.	TRBJ1-1	CASRLTVNTEAFF	TGTGCCAGCAGGCTGACAGTGAACACTGAAGCTTTCTTT
TRBV30	.	.	TRBJ1-2	CAWTMRGLDGYTF	TGTGCCTGGACTATGAGGGGCCTGGATGGCTACACCTTC
TRBV7-2	.	.	TRBJ2-1	CARGKGPTGEFF	TGTGCCAGGGGTAAGGGCCCCACAGGTGAGTTCTTC
TRBV7-3	once	.	TRBJ2-1	CASSLTMGGYEQFF	TGTGCCAGCAGCTTAACCATGGGGGGCTATGAGCAGTTCTTC
TRBV2	.	.	TRBJ1-1	CASMETWNTEAFF	TGTGCCAGCATGGAGACCTGGAACACTGAAGCTTTCTTT
TRBV6-5	.	.	TRBJ1-2	CASSDAGGYTF	TGTGCCAGCAGCGACGCGGGTGGCTACACCTTC
TRBV18	few	.	TRBJ2-2	CASSPQWSANTGELFF	TGTGCCAGCTCACCACAATGGAGCGCGAACACCGGGGAGCTGTTTTTT
TRBV9	.	.	TRBJ2-1	CASSVYNEQFF	TGTGCCAGCAGCGTCTACAATGAGCAGTTCTTC
TRBV7-2	.	.	TRBJ1-2	CASSDRGGGDGYTF	TGTGCCAGCAGCGACCGCGGTGGAGGGGATGGCTACACCTTC
TRBV7-9	once	TRBD1	TRBJ1-5	CASSPDRAQPQHF	TGTGCCAGCAGTCCCGACAGGGCCCAGCCCCAGCATTTT
TRBV13	.	.	TRBJ2-2	CASSSSYSAGELFF	TGTGCCAGCAGCTCCTCCTATAGCGCCGGGGAGCTGTTTTTT
TRBV4-3	few	.	TRBJ2-2	CASSQDWTDNTGELFF	TGCGCCAGCAGCCAAGATTGGACGGATAACACCGGGGAGCTGTTTTTT
TRBV9	.	TRBD2	TRBJ2-7	CASSVGPAGGPYEQYF	TGTGCCAGCAGCGTAGGTCCAGCGGGGGGGCCCTACGAGCAGTACTTC
TRBV9	.	.	TRBJ2-7	CASSVEPSSYEQYF	TGTGCCAGCAGCGTAGAGCCGTCATCCTACGAGCAGTACTTC
TRBV30	.	TRBD1	TRBJ1-2	CAWTPGTGSHMEYGYTF	TGTGCCTGGACCCCCGGGACAGGGTCCCATATGGAATATGGCTACACCTTC
TRBV6-5	.	TRBD1	TRBJ1-1	CASRPRQGGNTEAFF	TGTGCCAGCAGACCCCGACAGGGGGGGAACACTGAAGCTTTCTTT
TRBV29-1	.	.	TRBJ2-5	CSASAGFGETQYF	TGCAGCGCCTCGGCGGGGTTCGGAGAGACCCAGTACTTC
TRBV23-1	few	TRBD1	TRBJ1-2	CASSLLGQGNYGYTF	TGCGCCAGCAGCCTACTGGGACAGGGGAACTATGGCTACACCTTC
TRBV2	.	TRBD2	TRBJ2-3	CASSGLAGGLRTDTQYF	TGTGCCAGCTCCGGACTAGCGGGGGGGCTTAGGACAGATACGCAGTATTTT
TRBV5-6	.	TRBD1	TRBJ2-7	CASSLGQGSYEQYF	TGTGCCAGCAGCTTGGGACAGGGGAGTTACGAGCAGTACTTC
TRBV20-1	.	.	TRBJ1-1	CSAPFWDEAFF	TGCAGTGCGCCTTTTTGGGATGAAGCTTTCTTT
TRBV29-1	few	.	TRBJ1-2	CSVDTGGYTF	TGCAGCGTTGATACCGGGGGCTACACCTTC
TRBV19	.	.	TRBJ2-1	CASSSGALSYNEQFF	TGTGCCAGTAGTTCCGGTGCCCTTTCCTACAATGAGCAGTTCTTC
TRBV7-2	once	.	TRBJ2-3	CASSLWGGTSTDTQYF	TGTGCCAGCAGCTTATGGGGAGGTACCAGCACAGATACGCAGTATTTT
TRBV5-6	.	TRBD1	TRBJ2-5	CASSPRDRGPKTQYF	TGTGCCAGCAGCCCCCGGGACAGGGGGCCGAAGACCCAGTACTTC
TRBV5-1	.	.	TRBJ1-1	CASSLPESEAFF	TGCGCCAGCAGCTTGCCGGAGAGCGAAGCTTTCTTT
TRBV6-5	.	.	TRBJ1-5	CASSYRGLNQPQHF	TGTGCCAGCAGTTATAGGGGTCTAAATCAGCCCCAGCATTTT
TRBV11-2	.	.	TRBJ2-5	CASSLAGQSQETQYF	TGTGCCAGCAGCTTAGCGGGGCAATCCCAAGAGACCCAGTACTTC
TRBV7-9	few	.	TRBJ2-1	CASSYGNEQFF	TGTGCCAGCAGCTACGGGAATGAGCAGTTCTTC
TRBV30	.	TRBD2	TRBJ2-7	CAWSEGTSTYEQYF	TGTGCCTGGAGTGAGGGGACTAGCACCTACGAGCAGTACTTC
TRBV5-1	.	TRBD1	TRBJ2-2	CASSPVGQAPGELFF	TGCGCCAGCAGCCCGGTCGGACAGGCCCCCGGGGAGCTGTTTTTT
TRBV30	.	.	TRBJ2-5	CAWSALTGMFETQYF	TGTGCCTGGAGTGCTCTAACAGGGATGTTTGAGACCCAGTACTTC
TRBV9	.	.	TRBJ2-5	CASSVAGETQYF	TGTGCCAGCAGCGTAGCGGGAGAGACCCAGTACTTC
TRBV7-9	.	.	TRBJ1-5	CASSLRGQGEGQPQHF	TGTGCCAGCAGCTTACGAGGTCAAGGGGAGGGTCAGCCCCAGCATTTT
TRBV29-1	.	.	TRBJ2-1	CSVRLDNEQFF	TGCAGCGTTAGACTTGACAATGAGCAGTTCTTC
TRBV15	.	.	TRBJ1-5	CATSKTDQPQHF	TGTGCCACCAGTAAGACTGATCAGCCCCAGCATTTT
TRBV7-2	few	.	TRBJ1-5	CASSNVITQDQPQHF	TGTGCCAGCAGCAACGTCATTACTCAGGACCAGCCCCAGCATTTT
TRBV29-1	.	TRBD1	TRBJ2-4	CSVSQGQGATPYF	TGCAGCGTGTCACAAGGACAGGGGGCTACTCCGTACTTC
TRBV29-1	.	TRBD1	TRBJ1-1	CSVKQGAQAEAFF	TGCAGCGTTAAACAGGGGGCGCAGGCTGAAGCTTTCTTT
TRBV9	.	.	TRBJ2-3	CASSSREQVAGDTQYF	TGTGCCAGCAGCTCCCGGGAGCAGGTCGCGGGTGATACGCAGTATTTT
TRBV5-6	.	.	TRBJ1-2	CASSYPDSGRGYTF	TGTGCCAGCAGTTACCCAGACAGCGGCCGTGGCTACACCTTC
TRBV10-1	.	TRBD1	TRBJ2-7	CASGAGTAIYEQYF	TGCGCCAGCGGGGCCGGGACAGCTATTTACGAGCAGTACTTC
TRBV29-1	few	.	TRBJ2-2	CSVPRGGANTGELFF	TGCAGCGTCCCCAGGGGCGGCGCGAACACCGGGGAGCTGTTTTTT
TRBV18	.	.	TRBJ1-6	CASSPTGGGQSPLHF	TGTGCCAGCTCACCTACAGGCGGCGGGCAATCACCCCTCCACTTT
TRBV18	.	.	TRBJ2-7	CASSNQPGSEQYF	TGTGCCAGCTCAAACCAGCCAGGGTCCGAGCAGTACTTC
TRBV7-2	.	TRBD1	TRBJ1-1	CASRPDRTNTEAFF	TGTGCCAGCAGACCGGACAGGACGAACACTGAAGCTTTCTTT
TRBV2	.	.	TRBJ1-5	CASSSAGGAGQPQHF	TGTGCCAGCAGTAGCGCGGGGGGCGCGGGGCAGCCCCAGCATTTT
TRBV11-2	.	.	TRBJ2-3	CASSPLIGGTDTQYF	TGTGCCAGCAGCCCCCTCATCGGAGGCACAGATACGCAGTATTTT
TRBV29-1	.	.	TRBJ2-2	CSVDRLSSGELFF	TGCAGCGTTGATCGCTTAAGCAGCGGGGAGCTGTTTTTT
TRBV5-1	few	.	TRBJ1-2	CASSPEVRDGYTF	TGCGCCAGCAGCCCCGAGGTTCGCGATGGCTACACCTTC